This T cell receptor beta chain was recorded in a study of cytotoxic CD8 clonotypes in ibrutinib-treated CLL. Study-wide findings and caveats: The clonality rise at ibrutinib response reflected private clonotype expansion. While tracking circulating CD8+ T-cell counts, baseline clonality exceeded that of age-matched healthy donors. At ibrutinib response, clonality increased, and at progression it declined back toward baseline.

Comment on this clone: What it binds is not known.

Germline V gives CDR1 PRHDT, CDR2 FYEKMQ (reference sequence). CDR3 length: 15 amino acids. V dropped 5 bases and J dropped 4; count of bases not matched to a gene: 7. The intended depth for sequencing was 1 in 200,000 to 1 in 1 million T cells. TCRdb keeps only in-frame clones here, not all; method: immunoSEQ multiplex PCR. The sample has 140,000 to 150,000 clones, approximately 80% seen once; the top ten hold 5% to 5.5%. Sequenced material: PBMCs, taken after 24 months of ibrutinib treatment. The receptor was isolated from a human donor with chronic lymphocytic leukemia. This chain uses TRBV13 with TRBJ1-2; 10 bases fit TRBD1. CDR3 loop: CASSPGTGVPYGYTF. The CDR3 nucleotides read TGTGCCAGCAGCCCTGGGACAGGGGTCCCCTATGGCTACACCTTC. The whole variable domain, filled in from reference TRBV13 and TRBJ1-2, reads AAGVIQSPRHLIKEKRETATLKCYPIPRHDTVYWYQQGPGQDPQFLISFYEKMQSDKGSIPDRFSAQQFSDYHSELNMSSLELGDSALYFCASSPGTGVPYGYTFGSGTRLTVV.